This T cell receptor beta chain emerged from a study of T-cell memory formation after mild COVID-19 (dated by TCRdb to the early 2020s). Looking at the study overall: Most TCR sequence clusters were specific to one of the two donors. T-cell clones expanding and contracting after mild COVID-19 in a couple of donors were tracked by longitudinal TCRalpha and TCRbeta repertoire sequencing. The cohort was made up of two young adult volunteers, one female and one male, who were previously healthy.

CDR1 and CDR2 were assigned from the germline V gene as MGHRA and YSYEKL. Cut back by 2 bases and 0 bases, the V and J ends lie 10 bases apart. The CDR3 runs 16 amino acids, cysteine and phenylalanine included. Left in the record is the CDR3 DNA by itself, 48 bases read in frame from the first base. What the authors observed across the whole study: Clones that contracted from day 15 to 85 showed balanced CD4/CD8 phenotypes, whereas a second wave of clones that expanded from day 15 to 37 leaned towards CD4+. Contracting CD4+ clones turned up mainly in the CM and EM memory subsets, whereas EMRA was where CD8+ clones were enriched. SARS-CoV-2 specificity was not confirmed for the second-wave clones peaking on day 37. Only a couple of mild cases were covered by the study, and larger cohorts that include severe cases with pre-infection samples were considered necessary. Some responding clones were detected in pre-infection memory, suggesting pre-existing cross-reactive memory T cells joined the SARS-CoV-2 response.

For sequencing, an Illumina NovaSeq 6000 was employed. cDNA libraries for TCRalpha and TCRbeta were prepared by 5'RACE using constant-segment primers, with sample barcodes and unique molecular identifiers added. RNA was extracted from every sample with Trizol reagent. Amplification of the libraries took two PCR steps, and the second step added a second sample barcode plus Illumina TruSeq adapters. Sequencing of libraries was performed on an Illumina NovaSeq with 2 x 150 bp paired-end reads. In the authors' own workflow: Reads were demultiplexed and collapsed into UMI-guided consensus sequences with migec v1.2.7. Using mixcr v2.1.11, UMI consensuses were aligned to TRA and TRB V and J templates and then assembled into clonotypes. Expanded or contracted clonotypes were those called significant by both edgeR and NoisET, with noise models trained on biological replicates. For edgeR calls, the thresholds were a false discovery rate-adjusted p below 0.01 and a log2 fold-change of 1. PCA with hierarchical clustering of max-normalized trajectories of the 1000 most abundant clonotypes was used as exploratory dynamics analysis. Separately sequenced CD4+ and CD8+ repertoires were used to assign a CD4 or CD8 phenotype to each responding clone. TCRdb redid the processing of the public reads, applying fastp at Q25 and MiXCR, and retained in-frame beta chains. Here each entry gathers all rows of one CDR3 protein and keeps the most common genes and DNA. These V and J calls are TCRdb output, not the study's own analysis. The sample has 110,000 or so distinct CDR3 sequences on record, about a fifth of them singletons. In total, the top ten clones hold about 42% of the sample.

Ficoll-Paque density gradient centrifugation was used to isolate PBMCs. Details on this clonotype: The target of this receptor is not known. One base away there is no much larger clone; base qualities are not given.

Sequencing was carried out using PBMCs or a T cell subset sorted from them (not recorded which). The sequence links TRBV4-1 to TRBJ2-2, with TRBD1 perhaps the D gene, on 6 matching bases. The clonotype comes from a man between 18 and 29 years old who had mild COVID-19 (a few samples of this study predate the infection). The sample titles of this study are shuffled in the database, so cell type and time point are left out; the donor was told from shared clones. For the CDR3, the sequence is CASSQYRESNTGELFF. The nucleotide sequence reads as follows: TGCGCCAGCAGCCAATACAGGGAATCGAACACCGGGGAGCTGTTTTTT.